The 19 T cell receptor beta chains below all came from one sample that was sequenced in a study of blood T cells in healthy people across ages. It was with a sample-barcoded 5' primer and a J-beta primer mix that a second PCR of roughly 7 to 12 cycles was run. TCRdb analysed the 5' RACE reads with MiXCR anew, one entry per CDR3 protein. The table lists about 650,000 distinct CDR3 sequences, approximately 29% of them singletons, with approximately 15% in the top ten. The specimen was blood. The source of these receptors is a woman older than 75 in good health.

This clonotype has at least ten counts. This chain links TRBV2 with TRBJ2-1; 8 positions match TRBD1. Germline V CDR1 and CDR2: SNHLY, FYNNEI. The CDR3 sequence is 14 residues long. Germline trimming cut 3 bases from V and 5 bases from J; bases unmatched to any gene: 3. The CDR3 DNA sequence: TGTGCCAGCAGTGACAGGGGGCCGGACAATGAGCAGTTCTTC. Translated, it gives CASSDRGPDNEQFF.

This clonotype was seen more than once but under ten times. Just one base apart from a much larger clone, this may be a read error. This sequence joins TRBV3-1 and TRBJ2-1; D remains ambiguous. This CDR3 contains 13 residues. V was trimmed by 2 bases and J by 12 bases, leaving 14 bases between them. The germline CDR1 and CDR2 sequences are LGHDT and YNNKEL (reference sequence). In DNA, the CDR3 is TGTGCCAGCAGCCAACAACGACATCGTGGGCAGTTCTTC. Translating it yields CASSQQRHRGQFF.

This clonotype was observed at least ten times. The genes are TRBV10-3 and TRBJ2-5; 7 bases line up with TRBD1. The CDR3 runs 14 residues. The germline gives CDR1 ENHRY, CDR2 SYGVKD. Trimming at V came to 4 bases and at J to 5 bases, leaving 7 bases not matched to a gene. CDR3 sequence: CAISGGEQGETQYF. In DNA form, the CDR3 reads TGTGCCATCAGTGGAGGTGAACAGGGGGAGACCCAGTACTTC.

This clonotype came up many times. The J gene is TRBJ2-7, the V gene TRBV11-1, with 10 bases identical to TRBD1. CDR1 and CDR2 from the germline V gene are SGHAT and FQDESV (reference sequence). The CDR3 length is 14 residues. V shed 5 bases and J 3 bases; nucleotides not matched to a gene: 4. The CDR3 loop is CASSQTGGIYEQYF. CDR3 in DNA: TGTGCCAGCAGCCAGACAGGGGGCATCTACGAGCAGTACTTC. The full variable domain, its missing parts supplied by reference TRBV11-1 and TRBJ2-7, is EAEVAQSPRYKITEKSQAVAFWCDPISGHATLYWYRQILGQGPELLVQFQDESVVDDSQLPKDRFSAERLKGVDSTLKIQPAELGDSAMYLCASSQTGGIYEQYFGPGTRLTVT.

This clonotype was seen ten or more times. The chain couples TRBV29-1 to TRBJ2-7, with TRBD1 identical over 9 bases. Germline assignment: CDR1 SQVTM and CDR2 ANQGSEA. This CDR3 contains 13 residues. V was pared by 5 bases and J by 3 bases, with 5 bases of the junction left unmatched. CDR3 residues: CSVTGTGLYEQYF. The CDR3 DNA reads as TGCAGCGTTACCGGGACAGGGCTCTACGAGCAGTACTTC.

This clonotype appeared many times. The V gene is TRBV2, the J gene TRBJ2-1; TRBD2 matches 7 bases. The CDR3 is 14 amino acids. Trimming at V came to 6 bases and at J to 0 bases, leaving 2 bases not matched to a gene. Germline V lookup: CDR1 SNHLY, CDR2 FYNNEI. DNA of the CDR3: TGTGCCAGCAGGGGGGGGGACTCCTACAATGAGCAGTTCTTC. It yields the protein CASRGGDSYNEQFF.

Points on this clonotype: A clone one base away is much larger, so this may be a read error. The gene calls are TRBV6-1 and TRBJ1-4; D is unresolved. The CDR3 is made up of 15 amino acids. Germline assignment: CDR1 MNHNS and CDR2 SASEGT. The CDR3 DNA reads as TGTGCCAGCAGTGAAAATCTCCTAGGGATTGAAAAACGGTTTTTT. Its translation: CASSENLLGIEKRFF.

Of note for this clonotype: A much larger clone sits a single nucleotide away, making a read error possible. Without the conserved terminal phenylalanine or tryptophan, this CDR3 likely stems from a read error. The gene calls are TRBV10-3 and TRBJ1-2; tentative D call: TRBD1 (6 bases). From germline, CDR1 is ENHRY and CDR2 SYGVKD. V lost 0 bases, J lost 0 bases, and 8 bases lay in between. This CDR3 is built from 15 residues. The CDR3 reads CAISESTGANYGYTC. The CDR3 DNA reads TGTGCCATCAGTGAGTCGACAGGAGCTAACTATGGCTACACCTGC.

This clonotype was seen a handful of times. The gene calls are TRBV29-1 and TRBJ1-1; D is unresolved. Germline V gives CDR1 SQVTM, CDR2 ANQGSEA. The CDR3 has 11 amino acids. With 5 bases removed from V and 1 base from J, the gap between germline ends came to 5 bases. The CDR3 sequence is CSVSENTEAFF. The CDR3 coding sequence is TGCAGCGTTTCGGAGAACACTGAAGCTTTCTTT.

Comment on this clonotype: Likely a read error: the CDR3 ends without its conserved phenylalanine or tryptophan. The J gene is TRBJ2-5, the V gene TRBV7-6, with 10 bases lining up with TRBD2. The CDR3 contains 15 residues. Germline V lookup: CDR1 SGHVS, CDR2 FNYEAQ. The CDR3 bases are TGTGCCGGCAGCTTAGAGACAGCGGGGGGGAAGACCCAGTACTGC. Translation gives CAGSLETAGGKTQYC.

The chain uses TRBV7-9 and TRBJ2-3; D tentatively reads TRBD1 or TRBD2 (5 bases each). Germline values: CDR1 SEHNR, CDR2 FQNEAQ (reference sequence). Trimming took 4 bases from V and 4 from J, leaving 12 bases between them. The CDR3 runs 14 residues. CDR3 nucleotide sequence: TGTGCCAGCAGCTCAGGGAGTCCCCCAGATACGCAGTATTTT. Translating gives CASSSGSPPDTQYF.

The V gene is TRBV7-9, the J gene TRBJ2-7; D may be TRBD1 or TRBD2 (5 bases each). This CDR3 has 16 residues. V lost 4 bases and J 7 bases, leaving 23 bases between the germline ends. From germline, CDR1 is SEHNR and CDR2 FQNEAQ (reference sequence). The CDR3 nucleotides read TGTGCCAGCAGCTCAACGAGGCAGGGACCTTTGGGGGAGCAGTACTTC. Its translation is CASSSTRQGPLGEQYF.

This clonotype has at least ten counts. The chain uses TRBV5-1 and TRBJ2-3; 7 bases match TRBD1. The V and J ends lost 1 base and 0 bases, in that order; junction bases with no gene match: 5. This CDR3 comprises 16 residues. Germline CDR1 and CDR2: SGHRS and YFSETQ. The CDR3 protein is CASSLFPDRSTDTQYF. The DNA for the CDR3 is TGCGCCAGCAGCTTGTTCCCGGACAGGAGCACAGATACGCAGTATTTT.

Note on this clonotype: A much larger clone differs by one base, so this may be a read error. The V gene is TRBV12-3 or TRBV12-4, the J gene TRBJ2-1; 10 bases align to TRBD2. Gene TRBJ2-7 matches the end of the DNA better, so the J call may be wrong. The CDR3 sequence is 16 residues long. In nucleotides, the CDR3 is TGTGCCAGCAGTGGACTACCTAGCGGGAGCTACAATGAGCAGTACTTC. Translation: CASSGLPSGSYNEQYF.

The V gene is TRBV11-2, the J gene TRBJ2-7; no firm D call. The CDR3 spans 11 residues. Trimming shortened V by 1 base and J by 7 bases, and 5 bases separated the two germline ends. Germline lookup yields CDR1 SGHAT and CDR2 FQNNGV. The chain's CDR3 is CASSLAIEQYF. The CDR3 coding sequence is TGTGCCAGCAGCTTAGCGATTGAGCAGTACTTC.

This clonotype was observed a few times. The chain combines TRBV29-1 with TRBJ2-7; no definite D call. V lost 1 base, J lost 1 base, and 14 bases lay in between. The CDR3 length is 15 residues. Per the germline V gene, CDR1 is SQVTM and CDR2 is ANQGSEA. The CDR3, as DNA: TGCAGCGTTGAAGTAGGGCAGTCACTTTCCTACGAGCAGTACTTC. It is translated as CSVEVGQSLSYEQYF.

In this sample, this clonotype turned up many times. This chain connects TRBV12-3 or TRBV12-4 to TRBJ2-3; possible D gene TRBD1, 6 bases. The CDR3 length is 15 residues. The ends were cut back, 3 bases at V and 6 bases at J, with 16 bases in the middle. Here the CDR3 reads CASSFPGTPRDTQYF. The CDR3, as DNA: TGTGCCAGCAGTTTCCCCGGGACACCCCGGGATACGCAGTATTTT.

This clonotype was recorded at least ten times. The chain links TRBV2 to TRBJ2-7, with D tentatively TRBD2 (5 bases). The CDR3 is 14 residues long. The V gene lost 0 bases and the J gene lost 7 bases, with 13 bases spanning the gap. Germline V gene sequence: CDR1 SNHLY, CDR2 FYNNEI. CDR3 in amino acids: CASSEAASPEEQYF. The CDR3, as DNA: TGTGCCAGCAGTGAAGCGGCTAGCCCGGAGGAGCAGTACTTC.

Details on this clonotype: Since a much larger clone is just one base distant, this may be a read error. The rearrangement joins TRBV9 to TRBJ2-4; D remains unclear. The J call may be faulty, since TRBJ2-5 better matches the DNA end. The CDR3 has 14 residues. The V gene's germline CDR1 is SGDLS and CDR2 YYNGEE. CDR3: CASSVVGVQETQYF. The CDR3 DNA reads as TGTGCCAGCAGCGTAGTAGGTGTGCAAGAGACCCAGTACTTC.